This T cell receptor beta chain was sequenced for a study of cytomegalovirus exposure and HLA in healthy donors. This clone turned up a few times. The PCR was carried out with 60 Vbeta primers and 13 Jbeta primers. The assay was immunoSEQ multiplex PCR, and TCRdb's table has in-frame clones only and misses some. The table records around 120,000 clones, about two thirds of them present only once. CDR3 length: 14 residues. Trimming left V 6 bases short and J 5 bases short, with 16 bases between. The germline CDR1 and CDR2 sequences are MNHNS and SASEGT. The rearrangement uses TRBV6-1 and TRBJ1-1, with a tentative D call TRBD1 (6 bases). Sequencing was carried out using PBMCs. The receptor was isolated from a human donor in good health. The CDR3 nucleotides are TGTGCCAGCAGGGCCCCGGGGCAGGGGACTGAAGCTTTCTTT. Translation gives CASRAPGQGTEAFF.